This T cell receptor (beta chain) was observed in a study of vaccination and CD4 T cells after COVID-19. Study as a whole: Six men and four women formed the convalescents, two being Hispanic.

An Oncomine TCR Beta short-read assay was used to sequence the DNA from cultured CD4+ T cells. TCRdb reprocessed the PCR reads with MiXCR, giving one entry per CDR3 protein. The top ten clones hold about 15% of a sample with about 13,000 distinct CDR3 sequences, roughly 44% of them seen once. The CDR3 consists of 14 residues. A remark on this clonotype: The antigen remains unidentified.

Treatment reported: roughly ten-day PBMC culture with coronavirus spike peptide pools or control peptides (ViraFEST assay). The J gene is TRBJ2-7, the V gene TRBV21-1; the table's D gene call, TRBD1, was not cross checked with the DNA. TRBV21-1 is a known pseudogene. Sequencing was done on a sample of CD4+ T cells from blood, cultured in vitro. The clonotype comes from a human donor who had recovered from COVID-19. In DNA form, the CDR3 reads TGTGCCAGCAGCAACCCGGGAACCTCCTACGAGCAGTACTTC. It encodes CASSNPGTSYEQYF.